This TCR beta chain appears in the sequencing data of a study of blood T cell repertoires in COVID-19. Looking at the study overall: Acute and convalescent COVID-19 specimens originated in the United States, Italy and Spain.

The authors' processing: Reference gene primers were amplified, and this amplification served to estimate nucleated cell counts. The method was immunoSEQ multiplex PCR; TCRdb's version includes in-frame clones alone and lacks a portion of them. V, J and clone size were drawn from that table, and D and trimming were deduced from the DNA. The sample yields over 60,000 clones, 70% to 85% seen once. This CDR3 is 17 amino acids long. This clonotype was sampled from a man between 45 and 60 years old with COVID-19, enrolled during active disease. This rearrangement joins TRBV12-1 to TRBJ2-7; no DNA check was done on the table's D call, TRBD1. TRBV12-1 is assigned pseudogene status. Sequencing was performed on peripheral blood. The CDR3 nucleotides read TGTGCCAGCAGCTTTGTGTACTGGGGGTCAGGGGGGTACGAGCAGTACTTC. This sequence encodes CASSFVYWGSGGYEQYF.